This TCR beta chain was obtained from a study of early T cells in non-severe SARS-CoV-2 infection. Study-level information: Chains stayed unpaired after sequencing of bulk RNA from unsorted whole blood.

Individual cDNA molecules received unique molecular identifiers during library preparation. TCRdb recomputed calls from the 5' RACE reads with MiXCR, one row per CDR3 protein. The sample shows about 43,000 distinct CDR3 sequences, approximately 11% of them seen only once. There are 15 residues in the CDR3. After removal of 4 bases from V and 4 bases from J, the junction contained 4 bases not matched to a gene. CDR1 and CDR2 (germline): SGHTA, FQGTGA. Study-wide results and caveats: Matching against VDJdb likely underestimated virus-specific expansions, favoring anti-spike CD8.

This clonotype was seen ten or more times. Antigen: not known. The sequencing sample was made of whole blood. The chain joins TRBV7-3 to TRBJ1-1; the match to TRBD1 covers 12 bases. This TCR was recovered from an adult who was a healthcare worker with PCR-confirmed SARS-CoV-2 infection or an uninfected control (not recorded which). DNA of the CDR3: TGTGCCAGCAGCTCACAGGGACAGGGGGCCACTGAAGCTTTCTTT. Protein product: CASSSQGQGATEAFF.